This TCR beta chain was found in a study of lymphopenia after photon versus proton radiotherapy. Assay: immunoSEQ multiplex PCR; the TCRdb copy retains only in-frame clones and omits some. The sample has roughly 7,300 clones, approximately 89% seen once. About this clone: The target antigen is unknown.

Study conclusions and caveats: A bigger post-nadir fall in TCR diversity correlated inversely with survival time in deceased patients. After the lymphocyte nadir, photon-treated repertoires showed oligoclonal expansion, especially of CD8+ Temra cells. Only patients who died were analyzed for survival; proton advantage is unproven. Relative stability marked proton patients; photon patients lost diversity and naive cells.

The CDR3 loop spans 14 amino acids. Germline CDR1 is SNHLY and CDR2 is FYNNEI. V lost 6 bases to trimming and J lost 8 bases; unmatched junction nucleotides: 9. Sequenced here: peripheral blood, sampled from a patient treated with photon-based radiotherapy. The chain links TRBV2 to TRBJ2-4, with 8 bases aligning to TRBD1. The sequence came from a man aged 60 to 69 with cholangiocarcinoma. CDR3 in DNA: TGTGCCAGCAGGATGACAGGGGTGATAGACATTCAGTACTTC. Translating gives CASRMTGVIDIQYF.